This T cell receptor (beta chain) derives from a study of vaccination and CD4 T cells after COVID-19. This clonotype occurred a few times. What it binds is not known. Noted treatment: 10-day PBMC culture with coronavirus spike peptide pools or control peptides (ViraFEST assay). Ahead of the COVID-19 pandemic (2011-2018), the CD4+ T cells of the unexposed donor were collected. An Oncomine TCR Beta short-read assay was used to sequence the DNA from cultured CD4+ T cells. Using its own MiXCR run on the PCR reads, TCRdb lists one record per CDR3 protein. Here the sample spans about 7,000 distinct CDR3 sequences, 35% to 50% being singletons. Sequencing input: CD4+ T cells from blood, cultured in vitro. The clonotype originates from a human donor in good health.

Written as DNA, the CDR3 is TGTGCCAGCAGCCGCGAGACACGTCTTGGCTACACCTTC. This sequence encodes CASSRETRLGYTF. The gene calls are TRBV6-1 and TRBJ1-2; no reliable D call. The CDR3 spans 13 residues. Trimming left V 6 bases short and J 7 bases short, with 15 bases between. Germline V gives CDR1 MNHNS, CDR2 SASEGT.